This T cell receptor (beta chain) was captured by sequencing in a study of radiotherapy plus CTLA-4 blockade in lung cancer. Overall study findings and caveats: In blood, after radiotherapy plus ipilimumab, tumor-derived TCR clones expanded.

Clones were sequenced by immunoSEQ multiplex PCR, and TCRdb holds only the in-frame ones, with some missing. The table includes 40,000 to 50,000 clones, around four fifths detected once. The J segment lost 1 base and the V segment lost 4 bases, leaving 7 bases of the junction unmatched. The CDR3 runs to 16 residues. In germline, CDR1 is SGHTA, CDR2 FQGTGA. Worth noting for this clone: What it binds is unknown.

This sequence originates from a human donor with non-small cell lung cancer who had stable disease on radiotherapy plus ipilimumab. The sequencing here drew on peripheral blood, taken from a patient treated with radiotherapy plus ipilimumab. The chain employs TRBV7-3 and TRBJ2-3; TRBD1 matches 8 bases. The CDR3 spells CASSSRTGFGTDTQYF. The CDR3 DNA reads TGTGCCAGCAGCTCGCGGACAGGGTTTGGCACAGATACGCAGTATTTT. Together with reference TRBV7-3 and TRBJ2-3, the CDR3 gives the full variable domain: GAGVSQTPSNKVTEKGKYVELRCDPISGHTALYWYRQSLGQGPEFLIYFQGTGAADDSGLPNDRFFAVRPEGSVSTLKIQRTERGDSAVYLCASSSRTGFGTDTQYFGPGTRLTVL.